A single sample gave rise to the 30 T cell receptor beta chains below, sequenced in a study of cytomegalovirus exposure and HLA in healthy donors. PCR primers comprised 60 Vbeta and 13 Jbeta primers. Sequencing used immunoSEQ multiplex PCR; TCRdb keeps in-frame clones, though not all of them. The sample holds about 180,000 clones, just over 75% seen once. The material sequenced was PBMCs. The receptors derive from a woman aged 60-75 years in good health and CMV-seropositive.

The chain links TRBV7-9 to TRBJ2-7; TRBD1 matches 11 bases. Trimming took 7 bases from V and 5 from J; bases not matched to a gene: 16. Per germline, CDR1 SEHNR and CDR2 FQNEAQ (reference sequence). The CDR3 runs 17 residues. The CDR3 nucleotides are TGTGCCAGCAACAATTTTAGACCCCGGGACAGGGGGAACGAGCAGTACTTC. Translated: CASNNFRPRDRGNEQYF.

This rearrangement joins TRBV13 to TRBJ1-2, with TRBD1 as a possible D gene (6 bases). Per the germline V gene, CDR1 is PRHDT and CDR2 is FYEKMQ (reference sequence). The CDR3 has 16 residues. V was cut by 1 base and J by 7 bases, with 19 bases left in between. CDR3 in DNA: TGTGCCAGCAGCTTAGAATCCTCAGGGGCTTTGGGTGGCTACACCTTC. Protein product: CASSLESSGALGGYTF.

This clone has just one count. The V call is TRBV5-1, the J call TRBJ2-7; 14 bases map to TRBD2. CDR3 length: 18 residues. Unmatched junction bases numbered 9, after V lost 0 bases and J lost 4 bases. Germline V gene sequence: CDR1 SGHRS, CDR2 YFSETQ. This CDR3 reads CASSLEVGTSGSKYEQYF. CDR3 coding DNA: TGCGCCAGCAGCTTGGAGGTAGGGACTAGCGGGAGTAAATACGAGCAGTACTTC.

Only one count was recorded for this clone. V usage is TRBV28 and J usage is TRBJ2-5; no firm D call. The germline V gene encodes CDR1 MDHEN and CDR2 SYDVKM. V was pared by 8 bases and J by 0 bases, with 4 bases between. The CDR3 length is 11 residues. The CDR3 here is CASGYQETQYF. In DNA form, the CDR3 reads TGTGCCAGCGGCTACCAAGAGACCCAGTACTTC.

The gene calls are TRBV5-5 and TRBJ2-6; D ambiguous. Germline CDR1 and CDR2: SGHKS and YYEKEE (reference sequence). The CDR3 is 16 amino acids. Trimming stripped 3 bases from V and 0 bases from J, with 10 bases between. The CDR3 region is CASSYHSGSGANVLTF. CDR3 bases: TGTGCCAGCAGCTACCACTCAGGCTCTGGGGCCAACGTCCTGACTTTC.

This clone was picked up a small number of times. The genes are TRBV7-3 and TRBJ2-2; perhaps TRBD2 as D (6 bases). The CDR3 has 15 amino acids. Germline V gene data show CDR1 as SGHTA and CDR2 as FQGTGA. V was clipped by 2 bases and J by 3 bases, with 10 bases between them. CDR3 bases: TGTGCCAGCAGCTTAGGGGGGTCCTACACCGGGGAGCTGTTTTTT. The encoded protein is CASSLGGSYTGELFF.

The table lists this clone with a count of one. The V and J genes are TRBV28 and TRBJ2-3; D gene ambiguous. The CDR3 runs 12 residues. The germline CDR1 and CDR2 sequences are MDHEN and SYDVKM. Trimming left V 5 bases short and J 5 bases short, with 8 bases between. The CDR3 loop is CASSPTGDTQYF. CDR3 DNA sequence: TGTGCCAGCAGTCCGACGGGAGATACGCAGTATTTT.

J is TRBJ2-5 and V is TRBV2; D is possibly TRBD1 (5 bases). The CDR3 contains 15 residues. Between the trimmed V and J ends, which lost 1 base and 4 bases, there was a span of 13 bases. Germline CDR1 and CDR2: SNHLY and FYNNEI. The CDR3 is CASSEEAGLRETQYF. CDR3 coding DNA: TGTGCCAGCAGTGAAGAGGCAGGGTTAAGAGAGACCCAGTACTTC. The full variable domain, rest sourced from reference TRBV2 and TRBJ2-5, is EPEVTQTPSHQVTQMGQEVILRCVPISNHLYFYWYRQILGQKVEFLVSFYNNEISEKSEIFDDQFSVERPDGSNFTLKIRSTKLEDSAMYFCASSEEAGLRETQYFGPGTRLLVL.

A single count supports this clone. V is TRBV19 and J is TRBJ2-5; 10 bases align to TRBD2. J lost 4 bases, V lost 7 bases, and 3 bases had no gene match. Germline loops: CDR1 LNHDA, CDR2 SQIVND (reference sequence). CDR3 size: 13 residues. In DNA, the CDR3 is TGTGCCAGTACCAGACTAGCGGGAGAGACCCAGTACTTC. It specifies CASTRLAGETQYF.

The rearrangement uses TRBV13 and TRBJ1-2; D may be TRBD1 (5 bases). Trimming took 4 bases from V and 4 from J, leaving 16 bases between them. This CDR3 contains 15 residues. Germline-derived CDR1 and CDR2 are PRHDT and FYEKMQ (reference sequence). CDR3 sequence: CASSSGRGNSYGYTF. CDR3 sequence (DNA): TGTGCCAGCAGCTCGGGTCGGGGGAATTCCTATGGCTACACCTTC.

The chain carries TRBV25-1 and TRBJ2-7; 10 bases are shared with TRBD1. After removal of 5 bases from V and 3 bases from J, the junction contained 1 base not matched to a gene. Germline V gene sequence: CDR1 MGHDK, CDR2 SYGVNS. This CDR3 has 13 residues. The CDR3 protein is CASSRTGGYEQYF. The CDR3, as DNA: TGTGCCAGCAGTCGGACAGGGGGCTACGAGCAGTACTTC.

This clone was seen more than once but under ten times. The same CDR3 is also encoded by other DNA sequences in this sample. The chain is built from TRBV28 and TRBJ2-5; weak D call: TRBD1 (7 bases). The germline CDR1 and CDR2 sequences are MDHEN and SYDVKM. Trimming left V 5 bases short and J 1 base short, with 17 bases between. The CDR3 extends over 16 amino acids. The CDR3 reads CASSPPRGAPQETQYF. The CDR3 DNA follows: TGTGCCAGCAGTCCACCCAGGGGGGCACCCCAAGAGACCCAGTACTTC.

The rearrangement uses TRBV28 and TRBJ1-2; D might be TRBD1 (5 bases). Germline CDR1 MDHEN, CDR2 SYDVKM. Deletions cut 8 bases from V and 8 bases from J, with 15 bases between. This CDR3 comprises 12 residues. The CDR3 sequence: CASGGIDTGYTF. Here the CDR3 DNA reads TGTGCCAGCGGGGGGATAGATACGGGCTACACCTTC.

CDR3 DNA sequence: TGCAGCGTTGGATCCGGGACAGTGAATCAGCCCCAGCATTTT. Amino acids: CSVGSGTVNQPQHF. The chain employs TRBV29-1 and TRBJ1-5; 7 nucleotides align to TRBD1. The V segment lost 4 bases and the J segment 4 bases; nucleotides outside the gene matches: 7. The CDR3 contains 14 residues. In germline, CDR1 is SQVTM, CDR2 ANQGSEA.

This sequence joins TRBV6-6 and TRBJ2-2; 7 positions agree with TRBD1. J lost 1 base, V lost 5 bases, and 7 bases had no gene match. Germline CDR1 reads MNHNY; CDR2 reads SVGAGI (reference sequence). The CDR3 is 16 residues long. In DNA, the CDR3 is TGTGCCAGCAGTCATATGGGACAGCAGAACACCGGGGAGCTGTTTTTT. This codes for CASSHMGQQNTGELFF.

V usage is TRBV27 and J usage is TRBJ2-1; TRBD1 matches 11 bases. CDR3 size: 15 residues. V gave up 4 bases and J gave up 2 bases; unmatched junction bases: 1. Looked up from germline, CDR1 is MNHEY and CDR2 is SMNVEV (reference sequence). The CDR3 spells CASSSGQGAYNEQFF. The CDR3 DNA follows: TGTGCCAGCAGTTCGGGACAGGGGGCCTACAATGAGCAGTTCTTC.

The V call is TRBV19, the J call TRBJ1-5; D remains unclear. The ends were cut back, 7 bases at V and 9 bases at J, with 13 bases in the middle. CDR3 length: 12 residues. Germline V gene lookup returns CDR1 LNHDA and CDR2 SQIVND (reference sequence). For the CDR3, the DNA is TGTGCCAGTAACGGGGTTCTGGGGCCCCAGCATTTT. This codes for CASNGVLGPQHF.

The chain links TRBV28 to TRBJ2-5, with D unresolved. Germline CDR1 and CDR2: MDHEN and SYDVKM. The CDR3 extends over 17 amino acids. Trimming cost V 6 bases and J 1 base, with 21 bases left between them. CDR3 coding DNA: TGTGCCAGCAGCCACTCCTTGTGGCGGTCGGGCCAAGAGACCCAGTACTTC. Protein: CASSHSLWRSGQETQYF.

The chain recombines TRBV18 with TRBJ1-2; 7 positions match TRBD1. CDR3 length equals 12 residues. Germline V lookup: CDR1 KGHSH, CDR2 LQKENI. V was pared by 3 bases and J by 8 bases, with 3 bases of the junction left unmatched. Written as DNA, the CDR3 is TGTGCCAGCTCACCGGGGACAGACGGCTACACCTTC. Its protein is CASSPGTDGYTF.

The chain joins TRBV5-1 to TRBJ2-3; tentatively, D is TRBD2 (7 bases). V dropped 3 bases and J dropped 2 bases, with 16 bases sitting between them. The CDR3 is 16 amino acids. Looked up from germline, CDR1 is SGHRS and CDR2 is YFSETQ. The CDR3 DNA follows: TGCGCCAGCAGCTGGGGGGGCAGTCGTCTCACAGATACGCAGTATTTT. Its translation is CASSWGGSRLTDTQYF.

This clone was seen a few times. The rearrangement links TRBV7-8 to TRBJ1-5; D not certain. The CDR3 runs to 14 residues. CDR1 is SGHVS and CDR2 is FQNEAQ in the germline V gene. V dropped 1 base and J dropped 4 bases, with 8 bases sitting between them. The CDR3 bases are TGTGCCAGCAGCTTAGGACTGCCAAATCAGCCCCAGCATTTT. Amino acid sequence: CASSLGLPNQPQHF.

The gene calls are TRBV9 and TRBJ2-4; 9 bases match TRBD2. The CDR3 is made up of 16 amino acids. Germline loops: CDR1 SGDLS, CDR2 YYNGEE. V was clipped by 0 bases and J by 5 bases; unmatched bases: 6. This chain's CDR3 is CASSVGGGGAENIQYF. In nucleotides, the CDR3 is TGTGCCAGCAGCGTAGGAGGCGGGGGGGCTGAAAACATTCAGTACTTC.

This clone was seen more than once but under ten times. This chain links TRBV19 with TRBJ2-1; 11 bases map to TRBD2. CDR1 and CDR2 (germline): LNHDA, SQIVND (reference sequence). The CDR3 has 16 amino acids. Unmatched junction bases numbered 11, after V lost 6 bases and J lost 7 bases. The CDR3: CASSPAVAGGKNEQFF. Written as DNA, the CDR3 is TGTGCCAGTAGCCCAGCGGTAGCGGGGGGGAAAAATGAGCAGTTCTTC. The whole variable domain, filled in from reference TRBV19 and TRBJ2-1, reads DGGITQSPKYLFRKEGQNVTLSCEQNLNHDAMYWYRQDPGQGLRLIYYSQIVNDFQKGDIAEGYSVSREKKESFPLTVTSAQKNPTAFYLCASSPAVAGGKNEQFFGPGTRLTVL.

The rearrangement uses TRBV7-2 and TRBJ2-7; D is unresolved. This CDR3 has 12 amino acids. CDR1 SGHTA and CDR2 FQGNSA come from the germline V gene. V was clipped by 0 bases and J by 4 bases, with 4 bases between them. Here the CDR3 reads CASSLARYEQYF. CDR3 bases: TGTGCCAGCAGCTTAGCGCGGTACGAGCAGTACTTC.

The V gene is TRBV4-1, the J gene TRBJ2-3, with 8 bases fitting TRBD2. The trim removed 2 bases at V and 0 bases at J, leaving 4 bases unmatched. Germline V lookup: CDR1 MGHRA, CDR2 YSYEKL. The CDR3 consists of 16 residues. CDR3: CASSQFPSGSTDTQYF. CDR3 coding DNA: TGCGCCAGCAGCCAATTCCCTAGCGGGAGCACAGATACGCAGTATTTT.

V and J are TRBV2 and TRBJ1-2; a possible D gene is TRBD1 (5 bases). Trimming took 6 bases from V and 8 from J, leaving 10 bases between them. This CDR3 region has 11 residues. Germline loops: CDR1 SNHLY, CDR2 FYNNEI. The CDR3 sequence is CASRGRGGYTF. The CDR3 nucleotides read TGTGCCAGCAGGGGAAGGGGAGGCTACACCTTC.

This clone was detected once. The rearrangement links TRBV9 to TRBJ1-1; D gene uncertain. The V gene's germline CDR1 is SGDLS and CDR2 YYNGEE. The CDR3 has 14 amino acids. Between the trimmed V and J ends, which lost 0 bases and 3 bases, there was a span of 9 bases. This CDR3 is CASSVGAGDTEAFF. CDR3 coding DNA: TGTGCCAGCAGCGTAGGGGCAGGTGACACTGAAGCTTTCTTT.

The chain uses TRBV19 and TRBJ1-3, with a possible D match to TRBD1 (6 bases). This CDR3 comprises 15 residues. Trimming took 4 bases from V and 7 from J, leaving 17 bases between them. The germline CDR1 and CDR2 sequences are LNHDA and SQIVND (reference sequence). The CDR3 region is CASSTDHAGANTIYF. For the CDR3, the DNA is TGTGCCAGTAGTACCGATCACGCGGGGGCCAACACCATATATTTT.

The chain combines TRBV6-1 with TRBJ2-5; 10 bases are shared with TRBD2. The junction had 11 bases not matched to a gene; V was cut back by 9 bases and J by 4 bases. The CDR3 spans 15 residues. The germline CDR1 and CDR2 sequences are MNHNS and SASEGT. The CDR3 reads CASKALAGFLETQYF. CDR3 DNA sequence: TGTGCCAGTAAGGCACTAGCGGGATTTCTAGAGACCCAGTACTTC.

This chain joins TRBV6-5 and TRBJ1-1; D is possibly TRBD1 (6 bases). The CDR3 spans 14 residues. Germline V gene lookup returns CDR1 MNHEY and CDR2 SVGAGI. Trimming took off 1 base at V and 1 base at J, with 7 bases between the two ends. The CDR3 nucleotides read TGTGCCAGCAGTTACTTAGGGGGGAACACTGAAGCTTTCTTT. It yields the protein CASSYLGGNTEAFF.